The 11 T cell receptor beta chains below were found in one sample sequenced in a study of control samples from healthy donors and cancer patients. Profiled with immunoSEQ multiplex PCR; TCRdb holds only in-frame clones, not every one. The sample lists about 120,000 clones, about 86% occurring once. Sequenced: blood. These receptor sequences come from a man under 40 in good health.

This clone is a singleton in its sample. The chain has TRBV7-9 and TRBJ1-1, with D possibly matching TRBD1 (5 bases). This CDR3 is 14 amino acids long. The germline V and J ends were trimmed by 4 bases and 9 bases, with 18 bases remaining between them. Per the germline V gene, CDR1 is SEHNR and CDR2 is FQNEAQ (reference sequence). CDR3 sequence (DNA): TGTGCCAGCAGCTCCGACCGTAGACAGATTCAAGCTTTCTTT. Its protein is CASSSDRRQIQAFF.

The chain employs TRBV11-3 and TRBJ2-7; D gene uncertain. Between the trimmed V and J ends, which lost 4 bases and 2 bases, there was a span of 12 bases. Germline CDR1 and CDR2: SGHNT and YENEEA. CDR3 length equals 14 residues. CDR3 loop: CASSSFRQPYEQYF. The CDR3 coding sequence is TGTGCCAGCAGCTCGTTCAGGCAACCCTACGAGCAGTACTTC.

As regards this clone: Other DNA sequences in the same sample also yield this CDR3. The genes are TRBV5-1 and TRBJ2-7, with TRBD1 matching 7 bases. Germline V gene sequence: CDR1 SGHRS, CDR2 YFSETQ. The V segment lost 0 bases and the J segment 1 base; nucleotides outside the gene matches: 4. This CDR3 is built from 15 residues. CDR3 sequence: CASSLGPGQSYEQYF. The CDR3 coding sequence is TGCGCCAGCAGCTTGGGACCGGGACAGTCCTACGAGCAGTACTTC.

J is TRBJ1-3 and V is TRBV6-5, with no clear D. Deletions cut 6 bases from V and 4 bases from J, with 16 bases between. The CDR3 is 15 residues long. Germline V CDR1 and CDR2: MNHEY, SVGAGI. CDR3 sequence (DNA): TGTGCCAGCAGGAGCCGGTGGATGGAGGGAAACACCATATATTTT. Its protein product is CASRSRWMEGNTIYF.

The CDR3 region has the DNA TGTGCCAGCAGTTACTCGTTTACAGATGGATCACCCCTCCACTTT. Protein sequence: CASSYSFTDGSPLHF. This rearrangement joins TRBV6-5 to TRBJ1-6; D not certain. Trimming removed 0 bases from V and 10 bases from J, with 13 bases in between. Germline V gives CDR1 MNHEY, CDR2 SVGAGI. The CDR3 has 15 amino acids.

This clone was detected once. The genes are TRBV28 and TRBJ1-2, with D possibly matching TRBD1 (5 bases). The V gene lost 3 bases and the J gene lost 3 bases, with 8 bases spanning the gap. The CDR3 runs to 13 residues. Germline V gene data show CDR1 as MDHEN and CDR2 as SYDVKM. CDR3: CASSLGRDYGYTF. CDR3 nucleotide sequence: TGTGCCAGCAGTTTGGGCAGGGACTATGGCTACACCTTC.

This clone was detected once. The chain has TRBV27 and TRBJ1-5, with 10 bases matching TRBD1. Germline V gives CDR1 MNHEY, CDR2 SMNVEV (reference sequence). The ends lost 10 bases at V and 3 bases at J; junction bases unmatched: 6. CDR3 size: 14 residues. The chain's CDR3 is CATSDRGINQPQHF. The CDR3 DNA is TGTGCCACATCGGACAGGGGGATCAATCAGCCCCAGCATTTT.

In DNA, the CDR3 is TGTGCCAGCAGCTTAGAGGGCGGAGGCGGCTACACCTTC. Protein sequence: CASSLEGGGGYTF. V gene TRBV7-9 combines with J gene TRBJ1-2; D not resolved. V dropped 1 base and J dropped 8 bases, with 11 bases sitting between them. The length of the CDR3 is 13 residues. Germline-derived CDR1 and CDR2 are SEHNR and FQNEAQ (reference sequence).

CDR3 sequence reads: CASTPLNTEAFF. DNA for the CDR3: TGTGCCAGCACCCCCTTGAACACTGAAGCTTTCTTT. The chain links TRBV6-5 to TRBJ1-1, with D unclear. V dropped 7 bases and J dropped 0 bases, with 6 bases sitting between them. The CDR3 is made up of 12 amino acids. Germline-derived CDR1 and CDR2 are MNHEY and SVGAGI.

The V gene is TRBV29-1, the J gene TRBJ1-2, with a weak D call TRBD1 (5 bases). Germline V CDR1 and CDR2: SQVTM, ANQGSEA. Trimming pared 1 base from V and 8 bases from J, leaving 26 bases between. The CDR3 is 17 amino acids. The CDR3 loop reads CSVEVRAYRGIQRGYTF. The CDR3 DNA sequence: TGCAGCGTTGAAGTTAGGGCTTATAGGGGAATTCAGCGAGGCTACACCTTC.

The genes are TRBV4-2 and TRBJ1-6; maybe TRBD1 (6 bases). This CDR3 spans 18 amino acids. V was clipped by 0 bases and J by 6 bases, with 18 bases between them. The germline V gene has CDR1 LGHNA and CDR2 YNFKEQ. For the CDR3, the DNA is TGTGCCAGCAGCCAAGATCCCGGGGGGCATCCCCTTAATTCACCCCTCCACTTT. Its translation is CASSQDPGGHPLNSPLHF.